A selection of T cell receptor beta chains follows, all from one sample in a study of blood T cell repertoires in COVID-19. Method: immunoSEQ multiplex PCR; TCRdb's copy keeps in-frame clones and lacks some. The sample shows around 58,000 clones, over 80% of them seen only once. Material: peripheral blood. These receptors were collected from a human donor in a cohort sampled during active COVID-19. Each CDR3 is given with its conserved first and last residue. A D gene is named only where the DNA matches it firmly. Size values are once, few and many counts, or a class for expanded clones, and some rows have none.

j_gene | d_gene | abundance | v_gene | len | CDR3aa | CDR3nt
TRBJ2-3 | TRBD2 | . | TRBV6-1 | 17 | CASSDQRTSGGGDTQYF | TGTGCCAGCAGTGACCAACGGACTAGCGGGGGCGGAGATACGCAGTATTTT
TRBJ1-2 | TRBD1 | . | TRBV6-4 | 15 | CASTINRGRLYGYTF | TGTGCCAGCACCATAAACAGGGGGCGCCTGTATGGCTACACCTTC
TRBJ2-1 | TRBD2 | . | TRBV30 | 15 | CAWTLAGGPYNEQFF | TGTGCCTGGACTCTAGCGGGGGGACCCTACAATGAGCAGTTCTTC
TRBJ1-2 | . | . | TRBV6-2/TRBV6-3 | 13 | CASSSLRAGGYTF | TGTGCCAGCAGTTCCTTACGGGCGGGGGGCTACACCTTC
TRBJ1-3 | TRBD1 | . | TRBV28 | 14 | CASSGTGYGNTIYF | TGTGCCAGCAGTGGGACAGGGTACGGAAACACCATATATTTT
TRBJ1-2 | . | few | TRBV19 | 17 | CASSIDHGGLLSNSYTF | TGTGCCAGTAGTATAGATCACGGCGGCCTTCTATCTAATAGCTACACCTTC
TRBJ2-1 | . | once | TRBV6-5 | 10 | CASEYYEQFF | TGTGCCAGTGAGTACTATGAGCAGTTCTTC
TRBJ1-1 | TRBD1 | once | TRBV20-1 | 14 | CSASRGQGDTEAFF | TGCAGTGCTAGTCGTGGACAGGGTGACACTGAAGCTTTCTTT
TRBJ1-5 | TRBD1 | few | TRBV15 | 16 | CATSSSGTEFNQPQHF | TGTGCCACCAGCAGCTCCGGGACAGAATTCAATCAGCCCCAGCATTTT
TRBJ2-2 | . | . | TRBV3-1/TRBV3-2 | 14 | CASSHRGGIGELFF | TGTGCCAGCAGCCACCGGGGTGGGATTGGGGAGCTGTTTTTT
TRBJ1-1 | . | once | TRBV6-5 | 14 | CASRRAEKNTEAFF | TGTGCCAGCAGGCGGGCAGAAAAGAACACTGAAGCTTTCTTT
TRBJ1-2 | . | . | TRBV7-2 | 13 | CASSLEGLGGYTF | TGTGCCAGCAGCTTAGAGGGACTGGGGGGCTACACCTTC
TRBJ1-1 | TRBD1 | . | TRBV6-2/TRBV6-3 | 15 | CASSSSRQGRTEAFF | TGTGCCAGCAGTTCCTCAAGACAGGGCCGAACTGAAGCTTTCTTT
TRBJ2-1 | TRBD2 | . | TRBV4-2 | 16 | CASSHVGLAGNNEQFF | TGTGCCAGCAGCCACGTAGGACTAGCAGGGAACAATGAGCAGTTCTTC
TRBJ2-3 | . | few | TRBV27 | 16 | CASSPSATRLTDTQYF | TGTGCCAGCAGCCCTTCGGCCACTAGGCTCACAGATACGCAGTATTTT
TRBJ1-1 | . | . | TRBV11-3 | 13 | CASSFGGNTEAFF | TGTGCCAGCAGCTTTGGAGGGAACACTGAAGCTTTCTTT
TRBJ2-1 | TRBD1 | . | TRBV27 | 13 | CASSLRDRNEQFF | TGTGCCAGCAGTTTACGGGACAGAAATGAGCAGTTCTTC
TRBJ2-5 | . | once | TRBV7-2 | 16 | CASSLKRGGILETQYF | TGTGCCAGCAGCTTAAAGAGGGGGGGGATATTAGAGACCCAGTACTTC
TRBJ1-5 | TRBD1 | . | TRBV5-1 | 15 | CASSPDRGLGQPQHF | TGCGCCAGCAGCCCGGACAGGGGGCTCGGTCAGCCCCAGCATTTT
TRBJ1-1 | . | . | TRBV7-2 | 15 | CASKAAGPLNTEAFF | TGTGCCAGCAAAGCCGCAGGGCCTCTGAACACTGAAGCTTTCTTT
TRBJ1-1 | . | . | TRBV27 | 14 | CASGRWGAGTEAFF | TGTGCCAGCGGTCGGTGGGGCGCGGGGACTGAAGCTTTCTTT
TRBJ1-6 | TRBD1 | few | TRBV6-5 | 14 | CASSIRQGGSPLHF | TGTGCCAGCAGTATTCGACAGGGTGGTTCACCCCTCCACTTT
TRBJ1-3 | . | . | TRBV19 | 15 | CASSIGGRTGNTIYF | TGTGCCAGTAGTATAGGAGGGAGAACCGGAAACACCATATATTTT
TRBJ2-1 | TRBD1 | . | TRBV14 | 13 | CASGTGGYEEQFF | TGTGCCAGTGGGACAGGGGGGTATGAAGAGCAGTTCTTC
TRBJ1-2 | . | . | TRBV5-1 | 13 | CASSPAQIYGYTF | TGCGCCAGCAGCCCCGCCCAGATCTATGGCTACACCTTC
TRBJ1-2 | TRBD1 | few | TRBV6-5 | 15 | CASSPILRGFYGYTF | TGTGCCAGCAGTCCGATCCTCAGGGGGTTCTATGGCTACACCTTC
TRBJ2-1 | TRBD1 | . | TRBV6-5 | 14 | CASGQGQGHTEQFF | TGTGCCAGCGGCCAGGGACAGGGACATACTGAGCAGTTCTTC
TRBJ1-1 | TRBD1 | . | TRBV6-4 | 13 | CASSLGQGLEAFF | TGTGCCAGCAGCCTGGGACAGGGCCTTGAAGCTTTCTTT
TRBJ2-1 | . | . | TRBV7-2 | 16 | CASSLAWGRGYNEQFF | TGTGCCAGCAGCTTAGCGTGGGGGCGGGGGTACAATGAGCAGTTCTTC
TRBJ2-3 | TRBD1 | few | TRBV2 | 14 | CASGTAFRSNTQYF | TGTGCCAGCGGGACAGCATTTCGGTCAAATACGCAGTATTTT
TRBJ1-6 | . | once | TRBV4-2 | 17 | CASSQVVSFDGNSPLHF | TGTGCCAGCAGCCAAGTAGTCTCCTTTGACGGGAATTCACCCCTCCACTTT
TRBJ1-2 | . | . | TRBV5-4 | 18 | CASSLLRIGGGSSYGYTF | TGTGCCAGCAGCTTGTTGCGGATCGGGGGAGGAAGCTCCTATGGCTACACCTTC
TRBJ1-1 | . | medium-sized | TRBV4-3 | 15 | CASSQDRVGNTEAFF | TGCGCCAGCAGCCAAGACAGGGTCGGGAACACTGAAGCTTTCTTT
TRBJ2-1 | . | . | TRBV12-3/TRBV12-4 | 13 | CASSLAKENEQFF | TGTGCCAGCAGTTTAGCAAAGGAGAATGAGCAGTTCTTC
TRBJ2-2 | TRBD1 | . | TRBV28 | 13 | CASSSRGPGELFF | TGTGCCAGCAGTTCGAGGGGGCCCGGGGAGCTGTTTTTT
TRBJ1-1 | . | medium-sized | TRBV27 | 14 | CASSLSEGITEAFF | TGTGCCAGCAGTTTATCGGAGGGGATAACTGAAGCTTTCTTT
TRBJ1-1 | TRBD1 | . | TRBV10-2 | 13 | CASLLQGATEAFF | TGCGCCAGCCTCCTACAGGGGGCCACTGAAGCTTTCTTT
TRBJ2-3 | TRBD2 | . | TRBV9 | 18 | CASSVGKSLSGFSDTQYF | TGTGCCAGCAGCGTAGGGAAGAGTCTTAGCGGGTTCTCAGATACGCAGTATTTT
TRBJ2-5 | . | . | TRBV7-2 | 17 | CASSLGRGARVGETQYF | TGTGCCAGCAGCTTAGGCCGCGGGGCGAGGGTGGGAGAGACCCAGTACTTC
TRBJ1-2 | TRBD1 | . | TRBV29-1 | 15 | CSVTGDRGLVYGYTF | TGCAGCGTGACGGGGGACAGGGGCCTCGTCTATGGCTACACCTTC
TRBJ2-4 | TRBD1 | . | TRBV6-5 | 15 | CASSYSGQGKNIQYF | TGTGCCAGCAGTTATTCCGGACAGGGGAAAAACATTCAGTACTTC
TRBJ1-2 | TRBD1 | . | TRBV5-1 | 16 | CASSIGQDIYSGGYTF | TGCGCCAGCAGCATCGGACAGGATATCTACTCAGGTGGCTACACCTTC
TRBJ2-3 | TRBD2 | . | TRBV7-2 | 16 | CASIPGSGVFTDTQYF | TGTGCCAGCATCCCGGGCAGCGGGGTGTTCACAGATACGCAGTATTTT
TRBJ1-6 | . | once | TRBV6-5 | 15 | CASSYSKRGNSPLHF | TGTGCCAGCAGTTACTCGAAACGGGGGAATTCACCCCTCCACTTT
TRBJ2-1 | TRBD1 | . | TRBV5-8 | 15 | CASSLKGGVYNEQFF | TGTGCCAGCAGCCTCAAAGGGGGCGTCTACAATGAGCAGTTCTTC
TRBJ2-7 | TRBD1 | . | TRBV5-1 | 14 | CASSLGTGGNEQYF | TGCGCCAGCAGCCTCGGGACAGGGGGCAACGAGCAGTACTTC
TRBJ1-3 | TRBD1 | . | TRBV19 | 16 | CASTPPRGKGGNTIYF | TGTGCCAGTACACCCCCCAGGGGGAAGGGCGGCAACACCATATATTTT
TRBJ2-6 | . | once | TRBV2 | 14 | CASSPHTEANVLTF | TGTGCCAGCAGTCCCCATACAGAGGCCAACGTCCTGACTTTC
TRBJ2-5 | TRBD1 | . | TRBV18 | 16 | CASSPLQGRSQETQYF | TGTGCCAGCTCACCACTACAGGGGCGATCCCAAGAGACCCAGTACTTC
TRBJ2-7 | . | . | TRBV4-1 | 17 | CASSQAVELHSSYEQYF | TGCGCCAGCAGCCAAGCGGTGGAGCTCCATAGCTCCTACGAGCAGTACTTC
TRBJ1-2 | TRBD1 | . | TRBV5-1 | 16 | CASSLVRTGGIYGYTF | TGCGCCAGCAGCTTGGTTAGGACAGGGGGCATCTATGGCTACACCTTC
TRBJ2-5 | . | once | TRBV7-6 | 15 | CASSLEQGGRETQYF | TGTGCCAGCAGCTTAGAGCAGGGGGGCAGGGAGACCCAGTACTTC
TRBJ1-5 | . | . | TRBV6-2/TRBV6-3 | 14 | CASSTGTENQPQHF | TGTGCCAGCAGCACCGGGACTGAGAATCAGCCCCAGCATTTT
TRBJ2-7 | . | . | TRBV6-6 | 11 | CASRTLYEQYF | TGTGCCAGCAGGACACTCTACGAGCAGTACTTC
TRBJ2-5 | TRBD1 | . | TRBV13 | 13 | CASSEQGEETQYF | TGTGCCAGCAGCGAACAGGGGGAAGAGACCCAGTACTTC